This TCR beta chain was sequenced during a study of shared clonotypes between healthy human individuals. Study details: Per-donor plates numbered three CD4 naive, three CD4 memory, two CD8 naive and one CD8 memory.

The authors' processing: Junction-only sequences produced by ImmunoSEQ had no quality scores, so filtering differed. The method was immunoSEQ multiplex PCR; TCRdb's version includes in-frame clones alone and lacks a portion of them. That table supplies the V and J calls and clone size; D and trimming were determined from the DNA. There are 2 million to 3 million clones in the sample; roughly nine tenths occur only once, and more than 0.12% lies in the top ten. Per germline, CDR1 MGHRA and CDR2 YSYEKL. The CDR3 extends over 16 amino acids. V was clipped by 4 bases and J by 5 bases; unmatched bases: 12. Study-wide findings and caveats: In several donors, around 4.5% of naive CD4 clonotypes appeared in common. Clonotypes not shared had lower generation probabilities than those common to all four donors.

Details on this clone: What it binds is unknown.

Sequencing used naive CD4+ T cells sorted from blood. Subset here: CD45RA+ positively selected. The receptor comes from a young man in good health. The chain uses TRBV4-1 and TRBJ2-5; 8 positions match TRBD1. The CDR3 nucleotides are TGCGCCAGCAGCCTTAGGACCGGACAGGGCGGTGAGACCCAGTACTTC. Translating it yields CASSLRTGQGGETQYF.